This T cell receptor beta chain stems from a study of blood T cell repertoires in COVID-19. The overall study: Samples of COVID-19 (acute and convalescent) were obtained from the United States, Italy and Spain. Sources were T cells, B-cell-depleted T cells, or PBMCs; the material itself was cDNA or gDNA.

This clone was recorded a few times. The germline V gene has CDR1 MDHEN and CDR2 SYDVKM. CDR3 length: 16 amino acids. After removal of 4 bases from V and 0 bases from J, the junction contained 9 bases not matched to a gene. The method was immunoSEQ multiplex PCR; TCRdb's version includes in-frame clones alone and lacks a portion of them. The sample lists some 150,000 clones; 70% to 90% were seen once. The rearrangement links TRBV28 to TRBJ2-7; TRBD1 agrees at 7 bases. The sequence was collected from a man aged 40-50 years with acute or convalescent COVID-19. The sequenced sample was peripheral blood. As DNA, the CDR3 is TGTGCCAGCAGTTCCGGGACAGTGGGGTTCTCCTACGAGCAGTACTTC. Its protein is CASSSGTVGFSYEQYF.